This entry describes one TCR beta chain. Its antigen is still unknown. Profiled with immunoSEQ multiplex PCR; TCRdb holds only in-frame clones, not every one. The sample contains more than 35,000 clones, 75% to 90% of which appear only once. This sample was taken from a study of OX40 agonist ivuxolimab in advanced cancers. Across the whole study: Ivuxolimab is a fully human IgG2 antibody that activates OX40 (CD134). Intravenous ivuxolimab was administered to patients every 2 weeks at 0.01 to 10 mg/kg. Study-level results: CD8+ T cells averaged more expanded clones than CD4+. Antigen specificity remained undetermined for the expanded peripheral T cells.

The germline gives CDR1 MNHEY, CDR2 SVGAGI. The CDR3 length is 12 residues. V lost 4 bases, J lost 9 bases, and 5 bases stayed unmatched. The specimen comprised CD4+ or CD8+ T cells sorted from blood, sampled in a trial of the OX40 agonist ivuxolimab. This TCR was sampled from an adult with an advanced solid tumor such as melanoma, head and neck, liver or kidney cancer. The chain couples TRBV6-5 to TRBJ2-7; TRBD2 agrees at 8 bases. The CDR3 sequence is CASSLLTSGQYF. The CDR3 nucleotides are TGTGCCAGCAGTTTGTTAACTAGCGGGCAGTACTTC.